The rows below give T cell receptor beta chains drawn from one sample of a study of metastatic and nonmetastatic thyroid tumors. TCRdb re-analyzed the PCR reads using MiXCR. The table lists about 24,000 clones, 22% of them singletons, with approximately 7.5% in the top ten. Sequenced: blood. These receptors were taken from a female donor with papillary thyroid cancer or a benign thyroid nodule (not recorded which). Some clones in this sample may be carry-over from other donors' samples. Both conserved end residues are part of each CDR3. The order of the fields is D gene, V gene, J gene, clone size, CDR3 DNA, CDR3 protein. A D gene is named only where the DNA matches it firmly. Expanded clones are given a class, and other clones once, few, many or no size at all.

d_call: NA; v_call: TRBV20-1; j_call: TRBJ2-4; clone_size: many; cdr3_nt: TGCAGTGCTAGATCTCCGGGCCAAAAGAACATTCAGTACTTC; cdr3_aa: CSARSPGQKNIQYF
d_call: NA; v_call: TRBV7-3; j_call: TRBJ1-1; clone_size: NA; cdr3_nt: TGTGCCAGCAGCCCCGTAAAAGAAAACACTGAAGCTTTCTTT; cdr3_aa: CASSPVKENTEAFF
d_call: NA; v_call: TRBV28; j_call: TRBJ1-2; clone_size: many; cdr3_nt: TGTGCCAGCTCGAGGCGAGGCTACACCTTC; cdr3_aa: CASSRRGYTF
d_call: NA; v_call: TRBV12-3/TRBV12-4; j_call: TRBJ1-1; clone_size: few; cdr3_nt: TGTGCCAGCAGTACAGGGTTCACTGAAGCTTTCTTT; cdr3_aa: CASSTGFTEAFF
d_call: NA; v_call: TRBV15; j_call: TRBJ1-2; clone_size: NA; cdr3_nt: TGTTCCACCAGCCACGCTGGGGGGCGCGGGTATGGCTACACCTTC; cdr3_aa: CSTSHAGGRGYGYTF
d_call: TRBD1; v_call: TRBV28; j_call: TRBJ1-2; clone_size: few; cdr3_nt: TGTGCCAGCAGTTTCCTTGGACAGGTTGGGCTCACTGACTATGGCTACACCTTC; cdr3_aa: CASSFLGQVGLTDYGYTF
d_call: NA; v_call: TRBV18; j_call: TRBJ2-5; clone_size: few; cdr3_nt: TGTGCCAGCTCACCACCGGGGGAGCGAGAGACCCAGTACTTC; cdr3_aa: CASSPPGERETQYF
d_call: TRBD1; v_call: TRBV28; j_call: TRBJ1-4; clone_size: NA; cdr3_nt: TGTGCCAGCAGTTTCTTTGGGACAGGAGAAACAACTAATGAAAAACTGTTTTTT; cdr3_aa: CASSFFGTGETTNEKLFF
d_call: NA; v_call: TRBV10-3; j_call: TRBJ2-7; clone_size: medium-sized; cdr3_nt: TGTGCCATCAGTGACCCAGACAGTCCCTACGAGCAGTACTTC; cdr3_aa: CAISDPDSPYEQYF
d_call: NA; v_call: TRBV30; j_call: TRBJ2-7; clone_size: NA; cdr3_nt: TGTGCCTGGAGTAGGGCCCCCTACGAGCAGTATTTC; cdr3_aa: CAWSRAPYEQYF
d_call: NA; v_call: TRBV15; j_call: TRBJ2-5; clone_size: many; cdr3_nt: TGTGCCACCAGCAGAGATAGGGAGATTCCGTACCAAGAGACCCAGTACTTC; cdr3_aa: CATSRDREIPYQETQYF
d_call: TRBD2; v_call: TRBV2; j_call: TRBJ2-7; clone_size: medium-sized; cdr3_nt: TGTGCCAGCAGGGTAGCGGGGCCGGCCTACGAGCAGTACTTC; cdr3_aa: CASRVAGPAYEQYF
d_call: NA; v_call: TRBV24-1; j_call: TRBJ2-7; clone_size: NA; cdr3_nt: TGTGCCACCACAGATAGCGGTAGCCGATCCTACGAGCAGTACTTC; cdr3_aa: CATTDSGSRSYEQYF
d_call: NA; v_call: TRBV5-1; j_call: TRBJ2-2; clone_size: NA; cdr3_nt: TGCGCCAGCAGCTTGGTACAGGGTACCGGGGAGCTGTTTTTT; cdr3_aa: CASSLVQGTGELFF
d_call: TRBD1; v_call: TRBV6-1; j_call: TRBJ1-4; clone_size: many; cdr3_nt: TGTGCCAGCAGTACCGGGACAGTTAATGAAAAACTGTTTTTT; cdr3_aa: CASSTGTVNEKLFF
d_call: TRBD1; v_call: TRBV13; j_call: TRBJ2-6; clone_size: many; cdr3_nt: TGTGCCAGCAGCCTAGCCGGACAGGCGAGCTCTGGGGCCAACGTCCTGACTTTC; cdr3_aa: CASSLAGQASSGANVLTF
d_call: NA; v_call: TRBV14; j_call: TRBJ2-3; clone_size: many; cdr3_nt: TGTGCCAGCAGCCAAGATCAGGGCACAACAGATACGCAGTATTTT; cdr3_aa: CASSQDQGTTDTQYF
d_call: NA; v_call: TRBV5-1; j_call: TRBJ2-1; clone_size: NA; cdr3_nt: TGCGCCAGCAGCGAGACAGTTTGGAACTACAATGAGCAGTTCTTC; cdr3_aa: CASSETVWNYNEQFF
d_call: TRBD2; v_call: TRBV30; j_call: TRBJ2-5; clone_size: NA; cdr3_nt: TGTGCCTGGCGGACCGGACTAGCGGGAGCCAAAGAGACCCAGTACTTC; cdr3_aa: CAWRTGLAGAKETQYF
d_call: NA; v_call: TRBV18; j_call: TRBJ2-3; clone_size: many; cdr3_nt: TGTGCCAGCTCACCACCGGGGCAGGACGCGCAGTATTTT; cdr3_aa: CASSPPGQDAQYF
d_call: TRBD2; v_call: TRBV6-1; j_call: TRBJ2-5; clone_size: many; cdr3_nt: TGTGCCAGCATTCCCCTAGCGGGAGGGGGAGAGACCCAGTACTTC; cdr3_aa: CASIPLAGGGETQYF
d_call: TRBD1; v_call: TRBV20-1; j_call: TRBJ2-2; clone_size: few; cdr3_nt: TGCAGTGCTAGAGACGGGACAGCTACGAAGACCGAGGAGCTGTTTTTT; cdr3_aa: CSARDGTATKTEELFF
d_call: NA; v_call: TRBV3-1; j_call: TRBJ2-7; clone_size: many; cdr3_nt: TGTGCCAGCAGCCATCGTTCGCGGGGCGCCCGGGACGAGCAGTACTTC; cdr3_aa: CASSHRSRGARDEQYF
d_call: TRBD2; v_call: TRBV20-1; j_call: TRBJ2-7; clone_size: many; cdr3_nt: TGCAGTGCTATAGCTGGCAAGCGGGGGGGCAACGACGAGCAGTACTTC; cdr3_aa: CSAIAGKRGGNDEQYF
d_call: NA; v_call: TRBV5-6; j_call: TRBJ1-2; clone_size: many; cdr3_nt: TGTGCCAGCAGCTCCCAGGGCTTAGATTGGGGGGGCTACACCTTC; cdr3_aa: CASSSQGLDWGGYTF
d_call: TRBD1; v_call: TRBV24-1; j_call: TRBJ2-1; clone_size: many; cdr3_nt: TGTGCCACCAGTGGGGTCACCGGGACAGGGGCCTACAATGAGCAGTTCTTC; cdr3_aa: CATSGVTGTGAYNEQFF
d_call: NA; v_call: TRBV19; j_call: TRBJ1-4; clone_size: many; cdr3_nt: TGTGCCAGTAGTATCGGGAATAATGAAAAACTGTTTTTT; cdr3_aa: CASSIGNNEKLFF
d_call: NA; v_call: TRBV19; j_call: TRBJ1-5; clone_size: medium-sized; cdr3_nt: TGTGCCAGTAGTATAAGTAATAATCAGCCCCAGCATTTT; cdr3_aa: CASSISNNQPQHF
d_call: TRBD1; v_call: TRBV6-1; j_call: TRBJ1-2; clone_size: NA; cdr3_nt: TGTGCCAGCAGCATCGGGACAGGGGCTGGCTATGGCTACACCTTC; cdr3_aa: CASSIGTGAGYGYTF
d_call: NA; v_call: TRBV20-1; j_call: TRBJ2-5; clone_size: many; cdr3_nt: TGCAGTGCCACACGGGGGGCCAAAGAGACCCAGTACTTC; cdr3_aa: CSATRGAKETQYF
d_call: NA; v_call: TRBV5-4; j_call: TRBJ2-3; clone_size: many; cdr3_nt: TGTGCCAGCAGCTTGGCCGTCAGCCCTAGGGGCACAGATACGCAGTATTTT; cdr3_aa: CASSLAVSPRGTDTQYF
d_call: TRBD2; v_call: TRBV5-1; j_call: TRBJ2-7; clone_size: NA; cdr3_nt: TGCGCCAGCAGCCGACTAGCGGAGAAATACGAGCAGTACTTC; cdr3_aa: CASSRLAEKYEQYF
d_call: TRBD1; v_call: TRBV19; j_call: TRBJ1-2; clone_size: few; cdr3_nt: TGCGCCGCCTGGGACAGGGGGCTGGGTCACTATGTCTACACCTTC; cdr3_aa: CAAWDRGLGHYVYTF
d_call: NA; v_call: TRBV5-1; j_call: TRBJ1-5; clone_size: many; cdr3_nt: TGCGCCAGCAGCTTGGGGGCAGAGCCAGGGCCCCAGCATTTT; cdr3_aa: CASSLGAEPGPQHF
d_call: NA; v_call: TRBV28; j_call: TRBJ2-7; clone_size: NA; cdr3_nt: TGTGCCAGCAGTTTCCGGTACAGTCCCTACGAGCAGTACTTC; cdr3_aa: CASSFRYSPYEQYF
d_call: TRBD2; v_call: TRBV24-1; j_call: TRBJ2-3; clone_size: NA; cdr3_nt: TGTGCCACCAGTGGTTTAGCGGGAGGCACAGATACGCATTATTTT; cdr3_aa: CATSGLAGGTDTHYF
d_call: TRBD1; v_call: TRBV12-3/TRBV12-4; j_call: TRBJ1-5; clone_size: NA; cdr3_nt: TGTGCCAGCACCCCCGGGACAGGGGGCAATCAGCCCCAGCATTTT; cdr3_aa: CASTPGTGGNQPQHF
d_call: TRBD1; v_call: TRBV4-3; j_call: TRBJ1-4; clone_size: NA; cdr3_nt: TGCGCCAGCAGCCAAGAGGGCACGGTACAGGGGTGCGAAAAACTGTTTTTT; cdr3_aa: CASSQEGTVQGCEKLFF
d_call: NA; v_call: TRBV12-3/TRBV12-4; j_call: TRBJ2-2; clone_size: many; cdr3_nt: TGTGCCAGCAGTTTAGGGGGGAACACCGGGGAGCTGTTTTTT; cdr3_aa: CASSLGGNTGELFF